This passage covers 3 T cell receptor beta chains from one sample sequenced in a study of blood T cell repertoires in COVID-19. Produced via immunoSEQ multiplex PCR; TCRdb's table is partial and in-frame only. The table has around 70,000 clones, about nine tenths seen once. Sequences were obtained from peripheral blood. These receptors all stem from a human donor in a cohort sampled during active COVID-19.

The gene calls are TRBV2 and TRBJ1-1; D is uncertain. The CDR3 length is 14 residues. Germline CDR1 reads SNHLY; CDR2 reads FYNNEI. The germline V and J ends were trimmed by 0 bases and 4 bases, with 9 bases remaining between them. CDR3 loop: CASSEAKGGTEAFF. In DNA, the CDR3 is TGTGCCAGCAGTGAAGCGAAAGGCGGCACTGAAGCTTTCTTT.

The rearrangement joins TRBV7-9 to TRBJ1-3, with 7 nucleotides matching TRBD1. V shed 5 bases and J 1 base; nucleotides not matched to a gene: 2. CDR1 and CDR2 (germline): SEHNR, FQNEAQ (reference sequence). The CDR3 loop spans 14 amino acids. CDR3 in amino acids: CASSLRGSGNTIYF. CDR3 in DNA: TGTGCCAGCAGCCTCAGGGGGTCTGGAAACACCATATATTTT.

V gene TRBV18 combines with J gene TRBJ1-1, with 8 nucleotides matching TRBD1. The ends lost 3 bases at V and 0 bases at J; junction bases unmatched: 12. The CDR3 length is 18 residues. Per the germline V gene, CDR1 is KGHSH and CDR2 is LQKENI. This chain's CDR3 is CASSPRQGPRGVNTEAFF. CDR3 in DNA: TGTGCCAGCTCACCTAGACAGGGGCCCCGGGGCGTGAACACTGAAGCTTTCTTT.